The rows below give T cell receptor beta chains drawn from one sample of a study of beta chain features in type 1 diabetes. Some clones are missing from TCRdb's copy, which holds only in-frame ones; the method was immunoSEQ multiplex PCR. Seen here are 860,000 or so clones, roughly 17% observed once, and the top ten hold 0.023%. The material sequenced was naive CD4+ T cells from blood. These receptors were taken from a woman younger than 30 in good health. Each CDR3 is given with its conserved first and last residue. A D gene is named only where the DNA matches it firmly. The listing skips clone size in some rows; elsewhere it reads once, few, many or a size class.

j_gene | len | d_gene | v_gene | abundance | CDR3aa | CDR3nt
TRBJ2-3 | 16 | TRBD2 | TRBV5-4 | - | CASSLDGTSGADTQYF | TGTGCCAGCAGCTTAGACGGGACTAGCGGGGCAGATACGCAGTATTTT
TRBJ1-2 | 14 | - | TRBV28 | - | CASTTEGRNGGYTF | TGTGCCAGCACCACCGAGGGGCGTAACGGAGGCTACACCTTC
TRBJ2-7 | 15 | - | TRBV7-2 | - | CASSAGPAETYEQYF | TGTGCCAGCAGCGCGGGACCAGCCGAAACCTACGAGCAGTACTTC
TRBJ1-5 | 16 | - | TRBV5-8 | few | CASSLFRGPTGQPQHF | TGTGCCAGCAGCTTGTTTCGGGGGCCCACAGGGCAGCCCCAGCATTTT
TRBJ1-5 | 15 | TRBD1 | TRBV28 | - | CASSSLDRGNQPQHF | TGTGCCAGCAGTTCCCTGGACAGGGGCAATCAGCCCCAGCATTTT
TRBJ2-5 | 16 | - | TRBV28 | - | CASSLGSGANQETQYF | TGTGCCAGCAGTTTAGGATCCGGGGCGAACCAAGAGACCCAGTACTTC
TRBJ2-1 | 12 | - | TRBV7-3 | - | CASSPARGEQFF | TGTGCCAGCAGCCCCGCCCGGGGTGAGCAGTTCTTC
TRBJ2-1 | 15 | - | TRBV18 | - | CASSVGIMGANEQFF | TGTGCCAGCTCAGTGGGGATAATGGGGGCCAATGAGCAGTTCTTC
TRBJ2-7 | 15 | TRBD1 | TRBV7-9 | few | CASSPTQGNSYEQYF | TGTGCCAGCAGCCCGACACAGGGGAATTCCTACGAGCAGTACTTC
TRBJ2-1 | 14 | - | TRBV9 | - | CASSVGGARVEQFF | TGTGCCAGCAGCGTAGGCGGGGCGCGTGTTGAGCAGTTCTTC
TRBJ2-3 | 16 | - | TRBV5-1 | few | CASSLAGGPGTDTQYF | TGCGCCAGCAGCTTGGCCGGGGGGCCGGGCACAGATACGCAGTATTTT
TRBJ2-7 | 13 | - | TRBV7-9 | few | CASSPGPSYEQYF | TGTGCCAGCAGCCCGGGTCCCAGCTACGAGCAGTACTTC
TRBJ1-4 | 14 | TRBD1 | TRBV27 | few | CASAPTGRREKLFF | TGTGCCAGCGCGCCGACAGGGCGGCGTGAAAAACTGTTTTTT
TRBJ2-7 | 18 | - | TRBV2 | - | CASSSLLYTEKLGYEQYF | TGTGCCAGCAGCTCGCTTCTTTATACAGAAAAACTTGGCTACGAGCAGTACTTC
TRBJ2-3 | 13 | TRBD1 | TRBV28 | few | CASSSQGADTQYF | TGTGCCAGCAGCTCACAGGGGGCAGATACGCAGTATTTT
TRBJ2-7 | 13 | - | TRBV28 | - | CASRAGRRYEQYF | TGTGCCAGCAGGGCAGGACGACGTTACGAGCAGTACTTC
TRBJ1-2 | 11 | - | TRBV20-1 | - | CSASAGTGYTF | TGCAGTGCTAGTGCAGGGACGGGCTACACCTTC
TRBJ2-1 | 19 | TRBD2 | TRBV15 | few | CATSRPPGERESSYNEQFF | TGTGCCACCAGCAGACCTCCTGGGGAGCGGGAAAGCTCCTACAATGAGCAGTTCTTC